The 7 T cell receptor beta chains presented below share a single source sample, sequenced in a study of T cell responses to AZD1222 COVID-19 vaccine. Method: immunoSEQ multiplex PCR; TCRdb's copy keeps in-frame clones and lacks some. The table has 200,000 to 250,000 clones, about 92% seen once. Material: peripheral blood, obtained on day 0 of MenACWY control vaccination. These receptors were obtained from an adult in good health.

The chain employs TRBV7-2 and TRBJ1-1, with TRBD1 matching over 8 bases. The CDR3 totals 13 residues. Trimming at V came to 7 bases and at J to 0 bases, leaving 1 base not matched to a gene. Germline lookup yields CDR1 SGHTA and CDR2 FQGNSA. CDR3 sequence reads: CASTGQVNTEAFF. DNA for the CDR3: TGTGCCAGCACGGGACAGGTGAACACTGAAGCTTTCTTT.

The rearrangement joins TRBV10-3 to TRBJ1-1; the D is unclear. V lost 0 bases to trimming and J lost 10 bases, with 15 bases between them. CDR3 length: 14 residues. From germline, CDR1 is ENHRY and CDR2 SYGVKD. CDR3 amino acids: CAISESLWEGIAFF. CDR3 sequence (DNA): TGTGCCATCAGTGAGTCGCTCTGGGAGGGAATAGCTTTCTTT.

The chain carries TRBV4-1 and TRBJ2-1, with a weak D call TRBD2 (5 bases). Trimming pared 1 base from V and 7 bases from J, leaving 14 bases between. Germline V gene lookup returns CDR1 MGHRA and CDR2 YSYEKL. The CDR3 contains 15 residues. For the CDR3, the DNA is TGCGCCAGCAGCCAAGTTAGCGACCCAGCAAATGAGCAGTTCTTC. Protein: CASSQVSDPANEQFF.

The chain combines TRBV6-6 with TRBJ1-6, with D tentatively TRBD1 (6 bases). CDR1 is MNHNY, CDR2 SVGAGI, per germline (reference sequence). V dropped 4 bases and J dropped 6 bases, with 10 bases sitting between them. There are 14 residues in the CDR3. Here the CDR3 DNA reads TGTGCCAGCAGTTCACAGGGATTTAATTCACCCCTCCACTTT. It specifies CASSSQGFNSPLHF.

The chain carries TRBV3-1 (or the pseudogene TRBV3-2) and TRBJ1-2, with a possible D match to TRBD1 (5 bases). CDR1 and CDR2 from the germline V gene are LGHDT and YNNKEL (reference sequence). The CDR3 has 17 amino acids. V lost 0 bases and J lost 0, with 14 bases in between. The CDR3 nucleotides read TGTGCCAGCAGCCAAGATCTGGGGGGTCTGGCTAACTATGGCTACACCTTC. Translated, it gives CASSQDLGGLANYGYTF.

The chain has TRBV5-8 and TRBJ2-3; 9 nucleotides agree with TRBD1. The J segment lost 3 bases and the V segment lost 3 bases, leaving 5 bases of the junction unmatched. The CDR3 runs to 15 residues. Germline values: CDR1 SGHTS, CDR2 YDEGEE. In DNA form, the CDR3 reads TGTGCCAGCAGCTCTACAGGGGGCTTAACAGATACGCAGTATTTT. Protein sequence: CASSSTGGLTDTQYF.

The CDR3 sequence: CSVSTGLGNTIYF. CDR3 coding DNA: TGCAGCGTCTCGACAGGACTCGGAAACACCATATATTTT. The chain joins TRBV29-1 to TRBJ1-3, with D tentatively TRBD1 (6 bases). Per germline, CDR1 SQVTM and CDR2 ANQGSEA. This CDR3 comprises 13 residues. V was cut by 6 bases and J by 4 bases, with 13 bases left in between.